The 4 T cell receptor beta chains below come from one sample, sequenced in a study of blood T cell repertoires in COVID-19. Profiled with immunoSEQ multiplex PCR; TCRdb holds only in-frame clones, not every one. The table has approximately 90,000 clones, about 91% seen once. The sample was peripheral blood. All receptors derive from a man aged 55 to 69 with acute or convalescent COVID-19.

CDR3 loop: CASSRDRGLYEQYF. For the CDR3, the DNA is TGCGCCAGCAGCCGGGACAGGGGGCTCTACGAGCAGTACTTC. V is TRBV5-1 and J is TRBJ2-7, with 12 bases that match TRBD1. V gave up 4 bases and J gave up 3 bases; unmatched junction bases: 2. CDR3 length: 14 residues. From germline, CDR1 is SGHRS and CDR2 YFSETQ.

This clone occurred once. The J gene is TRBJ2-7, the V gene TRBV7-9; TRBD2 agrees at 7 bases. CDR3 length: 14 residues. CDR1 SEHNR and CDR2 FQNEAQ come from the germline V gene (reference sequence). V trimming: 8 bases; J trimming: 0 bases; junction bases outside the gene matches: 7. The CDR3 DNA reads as TGTGCCAGCCAACCGGGCGGGAGCTCCTACGAGCAGTACTTC. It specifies CASQPGGSSYEQYF. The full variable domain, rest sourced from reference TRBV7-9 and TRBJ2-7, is DTGVSQNPRHKITKRGQNVTFRCDPISEHNRLYWYRQTLGQGPEFLTYFQNEAQLEKSRLLSDRFSAERPKGSFSTLEIQRTEQGDSAMYLCASQPGGSSYEQYFGPGTRLTVT.

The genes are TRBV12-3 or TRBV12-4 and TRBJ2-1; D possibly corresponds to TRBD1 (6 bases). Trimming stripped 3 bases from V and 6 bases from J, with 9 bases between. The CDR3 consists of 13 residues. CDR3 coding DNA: TGTGCCAGCAGTTTGGTACAGGGCAATGAGCAGTTCTTC. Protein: CASSLVQGNEQFF.

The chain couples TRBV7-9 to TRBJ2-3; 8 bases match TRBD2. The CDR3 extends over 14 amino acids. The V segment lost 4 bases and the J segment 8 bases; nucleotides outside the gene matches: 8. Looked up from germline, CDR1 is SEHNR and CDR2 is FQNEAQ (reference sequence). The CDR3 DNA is TGTGCCAGCAGCTCCAGCGGGAGCGAAGGTACGCAGTATTTT. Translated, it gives CASSSSGSEGTQYF.